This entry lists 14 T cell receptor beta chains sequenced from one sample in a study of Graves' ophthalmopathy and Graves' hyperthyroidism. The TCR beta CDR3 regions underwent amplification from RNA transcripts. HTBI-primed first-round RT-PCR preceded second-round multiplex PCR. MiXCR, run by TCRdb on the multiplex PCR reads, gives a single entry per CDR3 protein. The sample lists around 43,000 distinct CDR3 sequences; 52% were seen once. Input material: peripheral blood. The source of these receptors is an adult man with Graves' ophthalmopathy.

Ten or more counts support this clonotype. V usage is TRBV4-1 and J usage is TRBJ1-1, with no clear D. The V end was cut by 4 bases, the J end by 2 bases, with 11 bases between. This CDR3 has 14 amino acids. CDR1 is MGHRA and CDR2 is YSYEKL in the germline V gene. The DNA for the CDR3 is TGCGCCAGCAGCCTAATATGGACTAACACTGAAGCTTTCTTT. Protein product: CASSLIWTNTEAFF.

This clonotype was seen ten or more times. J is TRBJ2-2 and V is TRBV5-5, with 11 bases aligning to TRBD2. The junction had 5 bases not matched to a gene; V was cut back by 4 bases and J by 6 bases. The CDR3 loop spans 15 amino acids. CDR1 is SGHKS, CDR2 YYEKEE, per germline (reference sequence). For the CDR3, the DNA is TGTGCCAGCAGCCCCTTAGCGGGAGGGGCCGGGGAGCTGTTTTTT. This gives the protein CASSPLAGGAGELFF.

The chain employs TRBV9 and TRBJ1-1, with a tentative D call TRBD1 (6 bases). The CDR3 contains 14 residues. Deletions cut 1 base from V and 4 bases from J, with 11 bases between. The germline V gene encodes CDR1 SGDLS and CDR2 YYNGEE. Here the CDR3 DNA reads TGTGCCAGCAGCGTAAAAGCGGGGGCCACTGAAGCTTTCTTT. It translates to CASSVKAGATEAFF.

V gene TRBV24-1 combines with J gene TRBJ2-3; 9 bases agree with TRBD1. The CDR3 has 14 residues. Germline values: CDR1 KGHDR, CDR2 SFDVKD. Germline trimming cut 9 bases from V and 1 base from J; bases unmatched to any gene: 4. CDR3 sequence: CATQGQGRTDTQYF. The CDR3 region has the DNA TGTGCCACCCAGGGACAGGGCCGCACAGATACGCAGTATTTT.

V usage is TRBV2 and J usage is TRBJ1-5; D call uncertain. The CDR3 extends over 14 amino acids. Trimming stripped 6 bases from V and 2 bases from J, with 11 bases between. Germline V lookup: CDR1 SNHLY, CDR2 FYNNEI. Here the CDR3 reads CASRRDGGNQPQHF. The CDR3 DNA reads TGTGCCAGCAGACGCGACGGGGGCAATCAGCCCCAGCATTTT. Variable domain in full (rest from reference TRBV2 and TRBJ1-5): EPEVTQTPSHQVTQMGQEVILRCVPISNHLYFYWYRQILGQKVEFLVSFYNNEISEKSEIFDDQFSVERPDGSNFTLKIRSTKLEDSAMYFCASRRDGGNQPQHFGDGTRLSIL.

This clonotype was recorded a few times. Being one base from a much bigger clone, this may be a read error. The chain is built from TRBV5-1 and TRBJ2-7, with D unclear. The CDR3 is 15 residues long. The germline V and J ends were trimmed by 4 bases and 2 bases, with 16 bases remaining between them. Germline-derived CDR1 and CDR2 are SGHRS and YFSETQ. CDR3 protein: CASSPRKPAPYEQYF. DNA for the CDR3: TGCGCCAGCAGCCCACGGAAGCCCGCCCCCTACGAGCAGTACTTC. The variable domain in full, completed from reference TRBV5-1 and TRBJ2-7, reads KAGVTQTPRYLIKTRGQQVTLSCSPISGHRSVSWYQQTPGQGLQFLFEYFSETQRNKGNFPGRFSGRQFSNSRSEMNVSTLELGDSALYLCASSPRKPAPYEQYFGPGTRLTVT.

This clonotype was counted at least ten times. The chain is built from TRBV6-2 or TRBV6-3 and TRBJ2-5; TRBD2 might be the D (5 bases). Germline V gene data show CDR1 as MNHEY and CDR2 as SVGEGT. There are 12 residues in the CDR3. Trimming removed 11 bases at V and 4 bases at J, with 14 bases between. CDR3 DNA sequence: TGTGCCTGCCAGCTAGCCGCAGAGACCCAGTACTTC. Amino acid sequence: CACQLAAETQYF.

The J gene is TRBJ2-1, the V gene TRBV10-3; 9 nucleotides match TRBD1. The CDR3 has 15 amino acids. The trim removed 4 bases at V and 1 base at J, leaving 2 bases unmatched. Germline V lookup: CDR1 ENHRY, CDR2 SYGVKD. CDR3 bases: TGTGCCATCAGTGGGACAGGGGCATCCTACAATGAGCAGTTCTTC. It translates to CAISGTGASYNEQFF.

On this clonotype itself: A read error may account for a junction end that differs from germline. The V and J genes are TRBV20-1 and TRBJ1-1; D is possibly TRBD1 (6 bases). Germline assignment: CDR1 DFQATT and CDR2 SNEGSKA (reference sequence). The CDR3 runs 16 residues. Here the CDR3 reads CSARDSGAGTHTGAFF. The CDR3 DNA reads TGCAGTGCTAGAGATTCGGGGGCGGGGACACACACTGGAGCTTTCTTT.

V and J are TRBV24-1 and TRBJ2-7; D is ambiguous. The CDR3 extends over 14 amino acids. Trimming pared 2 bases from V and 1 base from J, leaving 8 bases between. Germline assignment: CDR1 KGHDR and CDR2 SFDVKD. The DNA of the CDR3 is TGTGCCACCAGTGATTCCGGACGGTCCTACGAGCAGTACGTC. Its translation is CATSDSGRSYEQYV.

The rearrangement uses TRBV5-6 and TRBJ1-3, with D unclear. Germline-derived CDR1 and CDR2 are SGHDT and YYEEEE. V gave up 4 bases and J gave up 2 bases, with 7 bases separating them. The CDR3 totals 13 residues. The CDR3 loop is CASSPGAGNTIYF. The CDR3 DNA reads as TGTGCCAGCAGCCCGGGAGCTGGAAACACCATATATTTT.

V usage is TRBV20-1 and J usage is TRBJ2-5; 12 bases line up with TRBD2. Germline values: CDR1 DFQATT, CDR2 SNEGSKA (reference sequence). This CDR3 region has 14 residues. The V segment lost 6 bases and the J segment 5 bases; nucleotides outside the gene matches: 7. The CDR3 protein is CSARLAGVEETQYF. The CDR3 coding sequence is TGCAGTGCGCGACTAGCGGGGGTCGAGGAGACCCAGTACTTC.

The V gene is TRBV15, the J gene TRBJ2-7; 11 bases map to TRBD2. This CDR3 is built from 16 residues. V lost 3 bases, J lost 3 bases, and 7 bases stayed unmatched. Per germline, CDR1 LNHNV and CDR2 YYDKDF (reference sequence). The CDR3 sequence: CATSSRRLAGRYEQYF. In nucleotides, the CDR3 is TGTGCCACCAGCAGCCGGAGACTAGCGGGGCGCTACGAGCAGTACTTC.

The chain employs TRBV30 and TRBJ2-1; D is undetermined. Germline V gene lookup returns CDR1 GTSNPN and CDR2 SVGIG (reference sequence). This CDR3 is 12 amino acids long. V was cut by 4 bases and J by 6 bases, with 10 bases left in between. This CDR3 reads CAWNRAFNEQFF. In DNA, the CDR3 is TGTGCCTGGAATAGGGCCTTCAATGAGCAGTTCTTC. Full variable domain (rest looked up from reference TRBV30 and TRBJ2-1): SQTIHQWPATLVQPVGSPLSLECTVEGTSNPNLYWYRQAAGRGLQLLFYSVGIGQISSEVPQNLSASRPQDRQFILSSKKLLLSDSGFYLCAWNRAFNEQFFGPGTRLTVL.